This T cell receptor beta chain came from a study of cytomegalovirus exposure and HLA in healthy donors. This clone was observed a handful of times. Antigen: not known. The CDR3 covers 11 residues. CDR1 and CDR2 (germline): DFQATT, SNEGSKA (reference sequence). Whole-study findings and limits: Specificity for CMV antigens was confirmed in vitro for three of the CMV-associated chains. A missense DCLRE1C variant was associated with V- and J-gene trimming of TCR beta chains in a later analysis, and an independent cohort replicated the association. Apparent HLA restriction characterized most CMV-associated TCR beta chains in a later analysis.

The primer mix had 60 Vbeta and 13 Jbeta primers. The repertoire was sequenced with immunoSEQ multiplex PCR; TCRdb's copy has only in-frame clones and lacks some. Here the sample spans about 85,000 clones, 60% to 85% being singletons. The receptor comes from a boy aged 5 to 17 in good health and CMV-seronegative. Sequencing was carried out using PBMCs. This rearrangement joins TRBV20-1 to TRBJ1-2, with D uncertain. The CDR3 protein is CSTAERYGYTF. The DNA of the CDR3 is TGCAGCACCGCGGAGAGATATGGCTACACCTTC.